This T cell receptor beta chain was identified in a study of blood T cell repertoires in COVID-19. Overall study context: Samples taken during acute and convalescent COVID-19 were collected in the United States, Italy and Spain.

Libraries were prepared by immunoSEQ multiplex PCR; TCRdb keeps only in-frame clonotypes and omits some of them. The repertoire includes about 60,000 clones, 80% to 90% of them detected once, and less than 5% sits in the top ten. This CDR3 has 10 amino acids. V gave up 7 bases and J gave up 4 bases, with 4 bases separating them. Germline V lookup: CDR1 MNHEY, CDR2 SVGAGI. This chain links TRBV6-5 with TRBJ2-5; no clear D gene. This receptor was identified in a man aged 55-75 years with acute or convalescent COVID-19. Specimen: peripheral blood. The CDR3 region has the DNA TGTGCCAGCAATCGAGAGACCCAGTACTTC. This translates into CASNRETQYF.